This section outlines one T cell receptor (beta chain) sequence together with its context. Clones were sequenced by immunoSEQ multiplex PCR, and TCRdb holds only the in-frame ones, with some missing. The sample lists 35,000 to 40,000 clones; 86% were seen once. This sample stems from a study of radiotherapy plus CTLA-4 blockade in lung cancer. At the level of the study: Disease control reached about 28%, with objective responses in over 15%.

The sample was peripheral blood, taken from a patient treated with radiotherapy plus ipilimumab. The TCR sequence derives from a human donor with non-small cell lung cancer whose response to radiotherapy plus ipilimumab could not be evaluated.

The CDR3 loop reads CASSRQGGNYEQYF. CDR3 DNA: TGTGCCAGCAGCCGACAGGGGGGGAACTACGAGCAGTACTTC. V gene TRBV11-1 combines with J gene TRBJ2-5; 9 bases fit TRBD1. The end of the DNA is better explained by TRBJ2-7, so the J call may be wrong. The CDR3 has 14 residues. CDR1 is SGHAT and CDR2 is FQDESV in the germline V gene (reference sequence).